This is a list of T cell receptor beta chains from one sample in a study of T cells in Graves' hyperthyroidism and ophthalmopathy. Using its own MiXCR run on the multiplex PCR reads, TCRdb lists one record per CDR3 protein. The sample holds more than 550,000 distinct CDR3 sequences; 17% are singletons and the top ten take about 16%. What was sequenced was blood. The receptors were sampled from a man aged 45 to 65 with Graves' hyperthyroidism. Both conserved end residues are part of each CDR3. The D gene is left open where the match is weak. Size tells how often a clone was seen (once, few, many) or the class of an expanded clone, and some rows leave it out.

CASRIVTGELFF TGCGCCAGCAGGATCGTAACGGGGGAGCTGTTTTTT TRBJ2-2 TRBV5-1 - many
CSATRSTYEQYF TGCAGTGCCACCCGGTCCACCTACGAGCAGTACTTC TRBJ2-7 TRBV20-1 - many
CASRPIVGDSTDTQYF TGTGCCAGCAGGCCTATAGTGGGCGATAGCACAGATACGCAGTATTTT TRBJ2-3 TRBV13 - -
CASSLGANSYNEQFF TGTGCCAGCAGCTTGGGCGCTAACTCCTACAATGAGCAGTTCTTC TRBJ2-1 TRBV7-3 - -
CASSLGESAYSPLHF TGTGCCAGCAGCTTAGGAGAATCGGCGTATTCACCCCTCCACTTT TRBJ1-6 TRBV7-3 - -
CSVDRGSNEQFF TGCAGCGTTGATAGGGGATCGAATGAGCAGTTCTTC TRBJ2-1 TRBV29-1 - few
CASSPAVAGGRSYNEQFF TGTGCCAGCAGCCCCGCGGTAGCGGGAGGCCGTTCCTACAATGAGCAGTTCTTC TRBJ2-1 TRBV7-9 TRBD2 many
CASSSGRNSNQPQHF TGTGCCAGCAGTTCAGGGAGGAATAGCAATCAGCCCCAGCATTTT TRBJ1-5 TRBV6-5 - -
CASSYGGDVAYGYTF TGTGCCAGCAGTTACGGCGGGGATGTGGCCTATGGCTACACCTTC TRBJ1-2 TRBV6-5 - few
CASSEHNSYEQYF TGTGCCAGCAGTGAGCATAATTCCTACGAGCAGTACTTC TRBJ2-7 TRBV2 - many
CASSQDPTNTGELFF TGTGCCAGCAGCCAAGATCCGACGAACACCGGGGAGCTGTTTTTT TRBJ2-2 TRBV3-1 - many
CSARDRREGDPYEQYF TGCAGTGCTAGAGACCGTCGAGAGGGGGATCCCTACGAGCAGTACTTC TRBJ2-7 TRBV20-1 - few
CSARSSMNTEAFF TGCAGTGCTAGGAGCAGTATGAACACTGAAGCTTTCTTT TRBJ1-1 TRBV20-1 - many
CASSPGQYYEQYF TGTGCCAGCAGCCCGGGTCAATACTACGAGCAGTACTTC TRBJ2-7 TRBV27 - many
CAAEDGFYGYTF TGTGCCGCCGAGGACGGATTCTATGGCTACACCTTC TRBJ1-2 TRBV10-3 - few
CASRDRVKGNQPQHF TGTGCCAGTAGGGACAGGGTTAAGGGCAATCAGCCCCAGCATTTT TRBJ1-5 TRBV19 TRBD1 -